A selection of T cell receptor beta chains follows, all from one sample in a study of Ad26.COV2.S vaccination and SARS-CoV-2 variants. Produced via immunoSEQ multiplex PCR; TCRdb's table is partial and in-frame only. Of under 400,000 clones detected, around 86% appear once; the ten largest clones hold approximately 3.6%. Sequencing was performed on peripheral blood, taken in a trial of Ad26.COV2.S vaccine versus placebo. Receptors originate from a person aged 18 to 59 who received the Ad26.COV2.S COVID-19 vaccine or a placebo. Both conserved end residues are part of each CDR3. D genes are given only for firm matches. The size of a clone is reported for some rows only, either as once, few or many, or as a class for expanded clones.

D gene	clone size	V gene	J gene	CDR3 DNA	CDR3 protein
-	-	TRBV29-1	TRBJ1-2	TGCAGCGTCCCGGATTGGGGAAAGGCTAACTATGGCTACACCTTC	CSVPDWGKANYGYTF
TRBD2	-	TRBV30	TRBJ2-1	TGTGCCTGGAGTGCTAGCGGGGGGGCACAGGATGAGCAGTTCTTC	CAWSASGGAQDEQFF
-	-	TRBV7-9	TRBJ2-1	TGTGCCAGCAGGTTTAGTATCGCTGAGCAGTTCTTC	CASRFSIAEQFF
-	few	TRBV15	TRBJ1-2	TGTGCCACCAGCCGCGAGACCGCTAACTATGGCTACACCTTC	CATSRETANYGYTF
-	-	TRBV7-2	TRBJ1-3	TGTGCCAGCAGATCGGGACTGAGCTCTGGAAACACCATATATTTT	CASRSGLSSGNTIYF
-	-	TRBV18	TRBJ1-4	TGTGCCAGCTCACCAGGGCGCGATGAAAAACTGTTTTTT	CASSPGRDEKLFF
-	once	TRBV2	TRBJ2-2	TGTGCCAGCAGTCAAACCAGGGTTTACACCGGGGAGCTGTTTTTT	CASSQTRVYTGELFF
-	-	TRBV5-6	TRBJ1-2	TGTGCCAGCAGCGTTTACAGGGAGGTATGGAGCTACACCTTC	CASSVYREVWSYTF
-	-	TRBV2	TRBJ2-6	TGTGCCGGCTCTATTGAGGCCTCTGGGGCCAACGTCCTGACTTTC	CAGSIEASGANVLTF
-	few	TRBV20-1	TRBJ1-1	TGCAGTGCTAGTTGGGGTACTGAAGCTTTCTTT	CSASWGTEAFF
TRBD1	-	TRBV9	TRBJ1-6	TGTGCCAGCAGCGAGACGGACAGGGGGGACTCACCCCTCCACTTT	CASSETDRGDSPLHF
TRBD2	-	TRBV13	TRBJ2-5	TGTGCCAGCAGCTTAGGCCTAGCGGGGTTAGAGACCCAGTACTTC	CASSLGLAGLETQYF
TRBD1	-	TRBV27	TRBJ2-7	TGTGCCAGCAGTCCGCGACAGGGTTTTCACTCCTACGAGCAGTACTTC	CASSPRQGFHSYEQYF
-	-	TRBV6-5	TRBJ2-7	TGTGCCAGTAGGCCCCGGGTTAGGGCCGAGCAGTACTTC	CASRPRVRAEQYF
-	once	TRBV11-2	TRBJ2-3	TGTGCCAGCAGCCCGATGCATAGCACAGATACGCAGTATTTT	CASSPMHSTDTQYF
-	-	TRBV7-3	TRBJ2-7	TGTGCCAGCAGCCCAGGGGCGGGGGACGAGCAGTACTTC	CASSPGAGDEQYF
-	-	TRBV6-2/TRBV6-3	TRBJ1-5	TGTGCCAGCAGTCCCTCGGGGGGGGGCTGGAGGCCCCAGCATTTT	CASSPSGGGWRPQHF
TRBD1	few	TRBV6-5	TRBJ2-7	TGTGCCAGCAGACAGGGACAGACCTACGAGCAGTACTTC	CASRQGQTYEQYF
-	-	TRBV27	TRBJ1-5	TGTGCCAGCAGTTTAGGAGTTTATAGCAATCAGCCCCAGCATTTT	CASSLGVYSNQPQHF
TRBD1	-	TRBV5-8	TRBJ2-6	TGTGCCAGCAGCCCCTGGACAGGGGGAGGCTCTGGGGCCAACGTCCTGACTTTC	CASSPWTGGGSGANVLTF
TRBD1	-	TRBV6-6	TRBJ2-3	TGTGCCAGCAGTCCCCCGTGGGACAGCAGCACAGATACGCAGTATTTT	CASSPPWDSSTDTQYF
TRBD1	-	TRBV27	TRBJ2-2	TGTGCCAGCAGTACTCTTGGACAGGGGAACACCGGGGAGCTGTTTTTT	CASSTLGQGNTGELFF